This T cell receptor beta chain was recovered during a study of response to subunit inactivated influenza vaccine. Trimming took 11 bases from V and 3 from J, leaving 10 bases between them. The CDR3 contains 11 residues. Germline lookup yields CDR1 LGHNA and CDR2 YNFKEQ. Each CDR3 protein gets one entry after TCRdb re-called the RT-PCR reads with MiXCR. The sample lists roughly 550,000 distinct CDR3 sequences, less than 25% occurring once. These records were also assigned to another study, of T cells expressing NK-cell markers. That study adds: Synthesis of TCR beta cDNA relied on 5'RACE template switching carrying UMIs. The TCR beta repertoires were obtained from sorted CD3+CD56+NKG2C+, CD3+CD56+NKG2C- and CD3+CD56-NKG2C+ T cells. NKG2C+ dominant clonotypes from over 5 donors made up about 1.0-7.5% of CD8+ T cells. In a few donors, dominant clonotypes made up 28.3-60.1% of CD3+CD56-NKG2C+ cells. Unclear, still, was the HCMV specificity of the expanded NKG2C+ T cell clones.

The clonotype was recovered from a man aged 45-65 years who received an inactivated influenza vaccine. The sample was CD4+ T cells sorted from PBMCs, taken roughly 12 days after vaccination. The V gene is TRBV4-2, the J gene TRBJ1-2; no clear D gene. The CDR3: CAGSGYYGYTF. The CDR3 coding sequence is TGTGCCGGTTCAGGATACTATGGCTACACCTTC.